This T cell receptor (beta chain) derives from a study of human T cells and chemical hapten exposure. Study observations and caveats: DPC sensitization produced no change in TCRs with frequency above 1 in 1000.

Documented time point: patch test 3, about 24 weeks after DPC sensitization. Sample treatment: therapeutic diphenylcyclopropenone sensitization with weekly scalp DPC. With 4 bases clipped from V and 5 bases from J, the junction kept 9 bases outside the gene matches. Germline CDR1 reads KGHDR; CDR2 reads SFDVKD. The length of the CDR3 is 17 residues. TCRdb recomputed calls from the RACE reads with MiXCR, one row per CDR3 protein. The sample has approximately 80,000 distinct CDR3 sequences, roughly 10% seen once. Only a few counts were recorded for this clonotype. No antigen is known for it. The sample consisted of whole blood, taken in connection with sensitization to the hapten diphenylcyclopropenone (DPC). The chain links TRBV24-1 to TRBJ2-2; 10 nucleotides match TRBD2. The origin of this receptor is a woman in her forties or fifties with alopecia areata. Some clones in this sample may be carry-over from other donors' samples. CDR3 in DNA: TGTGCCACCAGTGAACCATCACTAGCGGGAAGGACCGGGGAGCTGTTTTTT. Residues: CATSEPSLAGRTGELFF.